This entry concerns a single TCR beta chain. Generated by immunoSEQ multiplex PCR, the TCRdb table keeps only in-frame clones and is missing some. The repertoire includes fewer than 300,000 clones, 82% of them detected once, and about 3% sits in the top ten. The CDR3 runs to 14 residues. V was shortened by 11 bases and J by 2 bases, with 13 bases between the two germline ends. Germline V gives CDR1 LNHDA, CDR2 SQIVND (reference sequence). The data derive from a study of blood T cell repertoires in COVID-19. This chain links TRBV19 with TRBJ1-6; D possibly corresponds to TRBD1 (5 bases). This clonotype was sampled from a woman aged 18-29 years with acute or convalescent COVID-19. Sequencing used peripheral blood. The CDR3 DNA follows: TGTGCCGTCGGGGGACCCACCTATAATTCACCCCTCCACTTT. It codes for CAVGGPTYNSPLHF.